This paragraph reports one TCR beta chain. The data were taken from a study of blood T cell repertoires in COVID-19. At the level of the study: COVID-19 samples from acute and convalescent phases originated in the United States, Italy and Spain.

The CDR3 extends over 14 amino acids. With 6 bases clipped from V and 4 bases from J, the junction kept 6 bases outside the gene matches. Germline V gene lookup returns CDR1 SEHNR and CDR2 FQNEAQ (reference sequence). Authors' processing steps: Amplified reference gene primers provided the basis for estimating nucleated cell counts. Assay used: immunoSEQ multiplex PCR; TCRdb lists only in-frame clones, some missing. V, J and clone size were drawn from that table, and D and trimming were deduced from the DNA. The sample records around 60,000 clones, 84% being singletons. Patients at the Seattle site were enrolled during active infection and followed longitudinally.

This chain joins TRBV7-9 and TRBJ2-3; 8 bases are a match to TRBD2. The clonotype comes from a man aged 60-69 years with COVID-19, enrolled during active disease. Sequenced material: peripheral blood. The chain's CDR3 is CASSSGTDADTQYF. The CDR3 DNA sequence: TGTGCCAGCAGTAGCGGGACGGATGCAGATACGCAGTATTTT.